This TCR beta chain originates from a study of PD-L1 blockade in urothelial cancer. Overall study results and limits: At the 3-week point, tumor-associated blood clones expanded more in durable-benefit patients.

This table comes from immunoSEQ multiplex PCR, and its TCRdb copy is limited to in-frame clones, with some not included. This table has about 55,000 clones, approximately 77% appearing once. The CDR3 spans 13 residues. Deletions cut 6 bases from V and 3 bases from J, with 14 bases between. CDR1 and CDR2 from the germline V gene are GTSNPN and SVGIG (reference sequence). Turning to this clone: Its specificity is unknown.

This TCR derives from a man between 65 and 85 years old with urothelial cancer. The chain employs TRBV30 and TRBJ1-2; no definite D call. Sample: PBMCs, taken around atezolizumab (anti-PD-L1) treatment. The CDR3 nucleotides read TGTGCCTGCCTATTAGCGCTGCACTATGGCTACACCTTC. It yields the protein CACLLALHYGYTF. Variable domain in full (rest from reference TRBV30 and TRBJ1-2): SQTIHQWPATLVQPVGSPLSLECTVEGTSNPNLYWYRQAAGRGLQLLFYSVGIGQISSEVPQNLSASRPQDRQFILSSKKLLLSDSGFYLCACLLALHYGYTFGSGTRLTVV.